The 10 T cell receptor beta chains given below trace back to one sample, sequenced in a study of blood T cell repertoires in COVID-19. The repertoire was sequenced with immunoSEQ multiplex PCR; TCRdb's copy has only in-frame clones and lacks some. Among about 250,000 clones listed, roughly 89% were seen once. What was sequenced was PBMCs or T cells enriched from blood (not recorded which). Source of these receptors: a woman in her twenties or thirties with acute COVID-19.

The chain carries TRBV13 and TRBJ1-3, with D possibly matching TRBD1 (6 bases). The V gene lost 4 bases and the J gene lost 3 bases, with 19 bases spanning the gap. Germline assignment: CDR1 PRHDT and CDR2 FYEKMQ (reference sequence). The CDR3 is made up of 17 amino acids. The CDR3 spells CASSSRASQGVGNTIYF. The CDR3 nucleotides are TGTGCCAGCAGCTCACGGGCCTCACAGGGAGTTGGAAACACCATATATTTT. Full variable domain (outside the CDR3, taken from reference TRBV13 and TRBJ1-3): AAGVIQSPRHLIKEKRETATLKCYPIPRHDTVYWYQQGPGQDPQFLISFYEKMQSDKGSIPDRFSAQQFSDYHSELNMSSLELGDSALYFCASSSRASQGVGNTIYFGEGSWLTVV.

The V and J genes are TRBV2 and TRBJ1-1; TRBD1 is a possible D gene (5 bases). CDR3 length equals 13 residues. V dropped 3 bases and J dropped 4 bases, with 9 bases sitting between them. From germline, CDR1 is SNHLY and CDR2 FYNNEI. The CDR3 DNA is TGTGCCAGCAGTGATCTGGGGCCCACTGAAGCTTTCTTT. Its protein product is CASSDLGPTEAFF.

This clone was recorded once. DNA of the CDR3: TGTGCCAGCAGCTTAGATCTCGCGCCCGGGGAGCTGTTTTTT. It translates to CASSLDLAPGELFF. The chain joins TRBV11-3 to TRBJ2-2; D not certain. Per germline, CDR1 SGHNT and CDR2 YENEEA. The V end lost 0 bases, the J end lost 6 bases, and 8 bases lay between the germline ends. CDR3 length equals 14 residues.

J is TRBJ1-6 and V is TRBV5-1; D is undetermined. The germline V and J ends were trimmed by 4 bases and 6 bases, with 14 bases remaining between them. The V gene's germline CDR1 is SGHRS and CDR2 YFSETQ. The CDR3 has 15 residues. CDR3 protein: CASSPGGRANSPLHF. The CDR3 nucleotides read TGCGCCAGCAGCCCCGGAGGTAGGGCTAATTCACCCCTCCACTTT.

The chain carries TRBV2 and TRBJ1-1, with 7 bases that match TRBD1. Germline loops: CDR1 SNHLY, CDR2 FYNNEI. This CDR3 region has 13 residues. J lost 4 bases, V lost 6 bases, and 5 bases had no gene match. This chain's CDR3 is CASRLDRPTEAFF. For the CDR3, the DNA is TGTGCCAGCAGGCTGGACAGGCCCACTGAAGCTTTCTTT.

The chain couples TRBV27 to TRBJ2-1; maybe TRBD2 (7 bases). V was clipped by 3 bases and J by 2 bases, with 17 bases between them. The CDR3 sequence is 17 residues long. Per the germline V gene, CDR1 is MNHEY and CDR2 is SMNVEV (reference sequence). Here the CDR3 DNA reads TGTGCCAGCAGTTTTAAGGGGGGGAGTCGCACCTACAATGAGCAGTTCTTC. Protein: CASSFKGGSRTYNEQFF.

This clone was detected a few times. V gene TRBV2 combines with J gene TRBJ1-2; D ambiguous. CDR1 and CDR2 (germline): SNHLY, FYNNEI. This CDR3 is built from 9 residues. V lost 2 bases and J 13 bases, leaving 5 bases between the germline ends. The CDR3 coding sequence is TGTGCCAGCAGTGAAACAAGCACCTTC. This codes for CASSETSTF.

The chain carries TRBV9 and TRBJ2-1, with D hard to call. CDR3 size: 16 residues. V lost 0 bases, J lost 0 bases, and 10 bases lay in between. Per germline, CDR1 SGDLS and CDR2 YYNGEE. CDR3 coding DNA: TGTGCCAGCAGCGTAGCTGGCTCTAGCTCCTACAATGAGCAGTTCTTC. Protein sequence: CASSVAGSSSYNEQFF.

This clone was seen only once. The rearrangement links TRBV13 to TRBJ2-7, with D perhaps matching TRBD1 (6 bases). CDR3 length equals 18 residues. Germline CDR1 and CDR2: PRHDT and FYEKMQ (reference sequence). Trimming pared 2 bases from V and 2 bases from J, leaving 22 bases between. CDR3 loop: CASSLYGWGTNRTYEQYF. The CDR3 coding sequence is TGTGCCAGCAGCTTATATGGTTGGGGGACAAACCGAACCTACGAGCAGTACTTC.

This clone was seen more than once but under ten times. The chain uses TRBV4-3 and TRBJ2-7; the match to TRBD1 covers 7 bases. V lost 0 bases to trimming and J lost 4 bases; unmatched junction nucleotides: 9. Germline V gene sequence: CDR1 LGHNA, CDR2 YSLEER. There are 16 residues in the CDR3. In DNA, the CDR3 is TGCGCCAGCAGCCAAGAGGTAACAGCAGGGGGATACGAGCAGTACTTC. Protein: CASSQEVTAGGYEQYF.